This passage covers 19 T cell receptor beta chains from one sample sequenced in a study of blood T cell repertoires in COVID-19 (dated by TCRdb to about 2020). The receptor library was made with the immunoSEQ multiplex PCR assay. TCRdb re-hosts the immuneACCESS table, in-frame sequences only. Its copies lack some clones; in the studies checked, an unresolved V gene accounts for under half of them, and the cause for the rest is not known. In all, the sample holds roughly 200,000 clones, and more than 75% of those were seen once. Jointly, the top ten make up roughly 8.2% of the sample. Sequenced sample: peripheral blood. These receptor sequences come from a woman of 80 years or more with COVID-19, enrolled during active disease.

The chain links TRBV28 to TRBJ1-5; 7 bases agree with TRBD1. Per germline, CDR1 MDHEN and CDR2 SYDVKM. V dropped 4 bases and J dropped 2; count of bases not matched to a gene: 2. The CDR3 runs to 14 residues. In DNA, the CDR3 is TGTGCCAGCAGTTCTACAGGGGGCAATCAGCCCCAGCATTTT. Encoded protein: CASSSTGGNQPQHF.

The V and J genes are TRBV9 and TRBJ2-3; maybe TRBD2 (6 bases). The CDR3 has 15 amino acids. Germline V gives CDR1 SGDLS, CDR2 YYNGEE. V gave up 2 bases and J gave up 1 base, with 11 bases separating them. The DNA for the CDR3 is TGTGCCAGCAGCGTGGGGACTTTCCGCACAGATACGCAGTATTTT. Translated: CASSVGTFRTDTQYF.

For the CDR3, the DNA is TGCAGCGTCGAGGACAGGGGAGCTGAAGCTTTCTTT. This gives the protein CSVEDRGAEAFF. The chain is built from TRBV29-1 and TRBJ1-1; 9 bases are shared with TRBD1. The J segment lost 6 bases and the V segment lost 6 bases, leaving 5 bases of the junction unmatched. CDR3 length equals 12 residues. CDR1 is SQVTM, CDR2 ANQGSEA, per germline.

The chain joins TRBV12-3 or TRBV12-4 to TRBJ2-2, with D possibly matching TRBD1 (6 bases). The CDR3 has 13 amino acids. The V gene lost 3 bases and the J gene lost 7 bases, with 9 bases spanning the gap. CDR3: CASSFQGSGELFF. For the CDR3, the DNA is TGTGCCAGCAGTTTTCAGGGGAGCGGGGAGCTGTTTTTT.

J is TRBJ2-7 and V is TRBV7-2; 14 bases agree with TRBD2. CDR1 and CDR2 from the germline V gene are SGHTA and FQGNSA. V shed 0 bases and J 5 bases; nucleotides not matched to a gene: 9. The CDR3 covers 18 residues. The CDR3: CASSLAPPGTSGRNEQYF. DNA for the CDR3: TGTGCCAGCAGCTTAGCGCCCCCCGGGACTAGCGGGAGAAACGAGCAGTACTTC. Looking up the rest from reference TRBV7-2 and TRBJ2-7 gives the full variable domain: GAGVSQSPSNKVTEKGKDVELRCDPISGHTALYWYRQSLGQGLEFLIYFQGNSAPDKSGLPSDRFSAERTGGSVSTLTIQRTQQEDSAVYLCASSLAPPGTSGRNEQYFGPGTRLTVT.

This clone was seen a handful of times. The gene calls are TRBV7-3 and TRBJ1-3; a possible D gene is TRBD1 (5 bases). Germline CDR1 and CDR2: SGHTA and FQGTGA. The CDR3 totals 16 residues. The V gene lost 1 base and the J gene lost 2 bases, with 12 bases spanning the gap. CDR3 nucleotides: TGTGCCAGCAGCTTAATGGGGGGGTCCACTGGAAACACCATATATTTT. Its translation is CASSLMGGSTGNTIYF.

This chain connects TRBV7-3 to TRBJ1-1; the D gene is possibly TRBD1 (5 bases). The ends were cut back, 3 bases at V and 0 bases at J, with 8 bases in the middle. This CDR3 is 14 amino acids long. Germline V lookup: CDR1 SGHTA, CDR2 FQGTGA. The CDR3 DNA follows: TGTGCCAGCAGCTTGGGGGGTGTGAACACTGAAGCTTTCTTT. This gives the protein CASSLGGVNTEAFF. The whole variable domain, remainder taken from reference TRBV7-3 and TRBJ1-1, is GAGVSQTPSNKVTEKGKYVELRCDPISGHTALYWYRQSLGQGPEFLIYFQGTGAADDSGLPNDRFFAVRPEGSVSTLKIQRTERGDSAVYLCASSLGGVNTEAFFGQGTRLTVV.

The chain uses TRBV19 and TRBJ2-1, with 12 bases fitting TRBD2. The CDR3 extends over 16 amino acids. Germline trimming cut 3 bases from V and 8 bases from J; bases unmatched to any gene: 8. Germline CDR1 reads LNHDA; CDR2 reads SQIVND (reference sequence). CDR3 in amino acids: CASSMGWGLAGYEQFF. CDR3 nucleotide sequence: TGTGCCAGTAGTATGGGGTGGGGACTAGCGGGTTATGAGCAGTTCTTC.

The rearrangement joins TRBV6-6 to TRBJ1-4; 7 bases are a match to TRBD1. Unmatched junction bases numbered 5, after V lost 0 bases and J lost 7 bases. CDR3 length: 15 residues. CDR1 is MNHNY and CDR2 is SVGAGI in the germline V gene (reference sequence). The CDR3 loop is CASSYSGGGIEKLFF. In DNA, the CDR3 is TGTGCCAGCAGTTACTCAGGGGGCGGGATTGAAAAACTGTTTTTT.

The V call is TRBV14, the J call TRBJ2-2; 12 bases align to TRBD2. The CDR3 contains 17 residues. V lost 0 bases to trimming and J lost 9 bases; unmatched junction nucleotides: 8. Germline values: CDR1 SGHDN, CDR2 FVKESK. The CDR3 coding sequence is TGTGCCAGCAGCCAAGATCGGGGACTAGCGGGCCGGAGGGAGCTGTTTTTT. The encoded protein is CASSQDRGLAGRRELFF.

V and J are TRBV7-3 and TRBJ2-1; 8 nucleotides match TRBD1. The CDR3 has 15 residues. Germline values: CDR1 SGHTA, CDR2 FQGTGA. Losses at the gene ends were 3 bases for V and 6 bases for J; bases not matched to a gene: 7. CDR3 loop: CASSFRQGSINEQFF. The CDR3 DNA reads TGTGCCAGCAGCTTTCGACAGGGGAGTATCAATGAGCAGTTCTTC.

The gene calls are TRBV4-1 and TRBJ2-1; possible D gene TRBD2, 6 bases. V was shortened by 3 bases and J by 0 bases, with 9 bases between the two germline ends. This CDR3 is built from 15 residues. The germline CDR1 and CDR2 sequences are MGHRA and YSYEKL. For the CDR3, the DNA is TGCGCCAGCAGCCATCGGGGGAGCTCCTACAATGAGCAGTTCTTC. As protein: CASSHRGSSYNEQFF.

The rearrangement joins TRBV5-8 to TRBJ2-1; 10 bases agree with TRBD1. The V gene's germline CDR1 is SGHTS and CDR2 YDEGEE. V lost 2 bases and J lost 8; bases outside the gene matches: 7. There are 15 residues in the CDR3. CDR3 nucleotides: TGTGCCAGCAGCTTTACCGGGACAGGGGTCTATGAGCAGTTCTTC. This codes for CASSFTGTGVYEQFF.

CDR3 sequence: CASSLEVGIKAGELFF. For the CDR3, the DNA is TGCGCCAGCAGCTTGGAGGTCGGGATTAAAGCCGGGGAGCTGTTTTTT. J is TRBJ2-2 and V is TRBV5-1, with D perhaps TRBD2 (5 bases). CDR1 is SGHRS, CDR2 YFSETQ, per germline. The ends were cut back, 0 bases at V and 6 bases at J, with 15 bases in the middle. The CDR3 runs 16 residues. Variable domain in full (rest from reference TRBV5-1 and TRBJ2-2): KAGVTQTPRYLIKTRGQQVTLSCSPISGHRSVSWYQQTPGQGLQFLFEYFSETQRNKGNFPGRFSGRQFSNSRSEMNVSTLELGDSALYLCASSLEVGIKAGELFFGEGSRLTVL.

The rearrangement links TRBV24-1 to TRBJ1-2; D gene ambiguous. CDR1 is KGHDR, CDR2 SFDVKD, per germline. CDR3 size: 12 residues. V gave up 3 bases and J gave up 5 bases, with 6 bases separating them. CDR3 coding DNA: TGTGCCACCAGTGATCCTGCGTATGGCTACACCTTC. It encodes CATSDPAYGYTF.

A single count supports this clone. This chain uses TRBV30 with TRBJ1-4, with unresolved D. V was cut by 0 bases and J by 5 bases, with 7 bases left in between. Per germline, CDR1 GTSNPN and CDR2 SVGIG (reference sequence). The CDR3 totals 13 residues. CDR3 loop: CAWSVNRNEKLFF. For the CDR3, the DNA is TGTGCCTGGAGTGTTAACAGAAATGAAAAACTGTTTTTT.

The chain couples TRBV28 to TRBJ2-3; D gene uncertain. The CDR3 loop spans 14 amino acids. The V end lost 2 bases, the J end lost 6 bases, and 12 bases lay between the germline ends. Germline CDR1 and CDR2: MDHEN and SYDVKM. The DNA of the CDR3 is TGTGCCAGCAGTTTACGGCAGGTCTCGGATACGCAGTATTTT. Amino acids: CASSLRQVSDTQYF.

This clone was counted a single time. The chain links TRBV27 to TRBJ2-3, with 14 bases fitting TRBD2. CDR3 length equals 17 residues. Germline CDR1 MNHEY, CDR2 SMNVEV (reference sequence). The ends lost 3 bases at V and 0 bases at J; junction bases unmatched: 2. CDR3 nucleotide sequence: TGTGCCAGCAGTTTGACTAGCGGGGGGGCTAGCACAGATACGCAGTATTTT. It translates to CASSLTSGGASTDTQYF.

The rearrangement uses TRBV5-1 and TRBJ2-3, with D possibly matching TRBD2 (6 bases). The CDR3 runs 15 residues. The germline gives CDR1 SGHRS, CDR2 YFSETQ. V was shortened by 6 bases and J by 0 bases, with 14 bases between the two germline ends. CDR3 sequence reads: CASTLAPPSTDTQYF. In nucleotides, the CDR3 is TGCGCCAGCACCCTAGCGCCGCCTAGCACAGATACGCAGTATTTT.